The clone carrying this TCR beta chain was found a few times. Antigen unknown. The source of the sample is a study of lymphopenia after photon versus proton radiotherapy. Study-wide findings and caveats: A bigger post-nadir fall in TCR diversity correlated inversely with survival time in deceased patients. Proton therapy kept repertoires fairly stable, unlike photons, which gained effector/memory cells.

The length of the CDR3 is 13 residues. The germline V gene encodes CDR1 LNHDA and CDR2 SQIVND (reference sequence). Trimming stripped 5 bases from V and 1 base from J, with 8 bases between. Measured with immunoSEQ multiplex PCR; TCRdb has only the in-frame clones, and not every one. The table records approximately 70,000 clones, roughly 87% of them present only once. This chain uses TRBV19 with TRBJ1-2; D may be TRBD1 (6 bases). The clonotype was recovered from an elderly man with esophageal cancer. Sample: peripheral blood, taken from a patient treated with proton-based radiotherapy. In DNA form, the CDR3 reads TGTGCCAGTAGTCCACAGGGTAACTATGGCTACACCTTC. It translates to CASSPQGNYGYTF.